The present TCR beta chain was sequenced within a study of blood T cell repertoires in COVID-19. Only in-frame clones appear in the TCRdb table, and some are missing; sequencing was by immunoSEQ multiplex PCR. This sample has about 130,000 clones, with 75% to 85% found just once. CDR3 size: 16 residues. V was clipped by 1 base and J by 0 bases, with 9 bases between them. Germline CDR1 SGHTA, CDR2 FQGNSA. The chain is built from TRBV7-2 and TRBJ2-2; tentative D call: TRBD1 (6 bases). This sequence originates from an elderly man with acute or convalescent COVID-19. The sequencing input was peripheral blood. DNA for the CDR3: TGTGCCAGCAGCTTAGGGCAGGGGACGAACACCGGGGAGCTGTTTTTT. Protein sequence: CASSLGQGTNTGELFF.